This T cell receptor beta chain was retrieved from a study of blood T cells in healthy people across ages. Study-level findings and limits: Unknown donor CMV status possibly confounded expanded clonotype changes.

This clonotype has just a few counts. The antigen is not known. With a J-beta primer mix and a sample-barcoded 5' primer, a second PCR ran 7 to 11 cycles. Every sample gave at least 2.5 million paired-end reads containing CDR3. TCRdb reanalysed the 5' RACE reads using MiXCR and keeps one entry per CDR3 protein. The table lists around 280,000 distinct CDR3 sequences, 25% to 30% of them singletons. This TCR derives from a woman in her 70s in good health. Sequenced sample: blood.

In DNA, the CDR3 is TGTGCCAGCAGCTTAAACGGGCCCACCATTATCAATGAGCAGTTCTTC. The encoded protein is CASSLNGPTIINEQFF. The chain uses TRBV7-2 and TRBJ2-1; D uncertain. This CDR3 has 16 residues. Looked up from germline, CDR1 is SGHTA and CDR2 is FQGNSA. The ends were cut back, 2 bases at V and 6 bases at J, with 17 bases in the middle.